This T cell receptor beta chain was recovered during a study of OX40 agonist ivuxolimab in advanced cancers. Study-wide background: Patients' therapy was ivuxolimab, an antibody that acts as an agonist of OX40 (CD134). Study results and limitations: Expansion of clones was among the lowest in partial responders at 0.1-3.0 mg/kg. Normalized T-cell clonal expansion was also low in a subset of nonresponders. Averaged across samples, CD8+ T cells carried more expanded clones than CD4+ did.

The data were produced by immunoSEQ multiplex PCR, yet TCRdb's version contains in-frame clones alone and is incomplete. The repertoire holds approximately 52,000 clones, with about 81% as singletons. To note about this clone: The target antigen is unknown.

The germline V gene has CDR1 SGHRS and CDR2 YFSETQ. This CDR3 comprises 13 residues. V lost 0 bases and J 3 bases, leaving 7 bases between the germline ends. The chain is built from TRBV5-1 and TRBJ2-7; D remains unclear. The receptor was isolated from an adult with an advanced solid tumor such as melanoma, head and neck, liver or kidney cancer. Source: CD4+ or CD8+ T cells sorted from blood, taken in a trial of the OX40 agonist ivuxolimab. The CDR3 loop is CASSLDPYYEQYF. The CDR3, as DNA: TGCGCCAGCAGCTTGGACCCCTACTACGAGCAGTACTTC.